The 23 T cell receptor beta chains reported below all come from one sample, sequenced in a study of blood T cell repertoires in COVID-19. Here immunoSEQ multiplex PCR was the method, and the copy in TCRdb shows in-frame clones only, minus some. The top ten hold 4.5% to 5.5% of the sample, which has hundreds of thousands of clones, approximately 85% seen once. Sequenced input: peripheral blood. These receptors were obtained from a man in his forties or fifties with active or convalescent COVID-19.

The chain couples TRBV5-4 to TRBJ2-3; 7 bases agree with TRBD1. J lost 1 base, V lost 4 bases, and 9 bases had no gene match. CDR3 length: 16 amino acids. The germline CDR1 and CDR2 sequences are SGHNT and YYREEE (reference sequence). CDR3 sequence (DNA): TGTGCCAGCAGCGTATGGACAGGCTATGGCACAGATACGCAGTATTTT. This sequence encodes CASSVWTGYGTDTQYF.

The chain couples TRBV5-8 to TRBJ2-2; 12 nucleotides line up with TRBD2. The V and J ends lost 6 bases and 5 bases, in that order; junction bases with no gene match: 8. CDR1 is SGHTS and CDR2 is YDEGEE in the germline V gene. There are 16 residues in the CDR3. The CDR3 region has the DNA TGTGCCAGCACTCGACTAGCGGGAGCTAGAACCGGGGAGCTGTTTTTT. It codes for CASTRLAGARTGELFF.

J is TRBJ2-4 and V is TRBV6-2 or TRBV6-3, with D maybe TRBD2 (5 bases). Trimming left V 5 bases short and J 0 bases short, with 11 bases between. The CDR3 covers 15 residues. Germline CDR1 is MNHEY and CDR2 is SVGEGT. CDR3 sequence reads: CASSQTNLAKNIQYF. The CDR3 nucleotides read TGTGCCAGCAGTCAGACTAACTTAGCCAAAAACATTCAGTACTTC.

V and J are TRBV30 and TRBJ1-5, with 8 nucleotides matching TRBD1. CDR1 GTSNPN and CDR2 SVGIG come from the germline V gene (reference sequence). V dropped 2 bases and J dropped 1; count of bases not matched to a gene: 10. The CDR3 loop spans 17 amino acids. The CDR3 reads CAWSSSGGSLSNQPQHF. Here the CDR3 DNA reads TGTGCCTGGAGTTCCTCAGGGGGCTCTTTAAGCAATCAGCCCCAGCATTTT.

The J gene is TRBJ2-7, the V gene TRBV5-1, with TRBD1 identical over 7 bases. V trimming: 0 bases; J trimming: 0 bases; junction bases outside the gene matches: 12. The germline V gene has CDR1 SGHRS and CDR2 YFSETQ. This CDR3 has 18 residues. This chain's CDR3 is CASSLEVRGPASSYEQYF. The CDR3 region has the DNA TGCGCCAGCAGCTTGGAAGTAAGGGGGCCTGCTAGCTCCTACGAGCAGTACTTC.

The chain uses TRBV3-1 (or the pseudogene TRBV3-2) and TRBJ2-7; tentatively, D is TRBD2 (5 bases). The germline CDR1 and CDR2 sequences are LGHDT and YNNKEL (reference sequence). The germline V and J ends were trimmed by 4 bases and 2 bases, with 15 bases remaining between them. The CDR3 has 15 residues. The chain's CDR3 is CASSPGLAGAYEQYF. In DNA, the CDR3 is TGTGCCAGCAGCCCCGGGCTAGCCGGCGCCTACGAGCAGTACTTC.

The rearrangement joins TRBV11-1 to TRBJ2-7, with 11 bases matching TRBD2. Germline loops: CDR1 SGHAT, CDR2 FQDESV (reference sequence). The V segment lost 3 bases and the J segment 0 bases; nucleotides outside the gene matches: 4. CDR3 length: 16 amino acids. The chain's CDR3 is CASSFGLAGSSYEQYF. CDR3 bases: TGTGCCAGCAGCTTTGGACTAGCGGGTAGCTCCTACGAGCAGTACTTC. The entire variable domain, with the rest obtained from reference TRBV11-1 and TRBJ2-7, is as follows: EAEVAQSPRYKITEKSQAVAFWCDPISGHATLYWYRQILGQGPELLVQFQDESVVDDSQLPKDRFSAERLKGVDSTLKIQPAELGDSAMYLCASSFGLAGSSYEQYFGPGTRLTVT.

The chain links TRBV7-2 to TRBJ2-6; D is unresolved. Trimming cost V 3 bases and J 0 bases, with 3 bases left between them. The CDR3 consists of 14 residues. Germline V gene lookup returns CDR1 SGHTA and CDR2 FQGNSA. CDR3 in DNA: TGTGCCAGCAGCTTCAGCTCTGGGGCCAACGTCCTGACTTTC. Translating it yields CASSFSSGANVLTF.

The chain joins TRBV4-2 to TRBJ2-5; no clear D. This CDR3 has 15 residues. V was shortened by 0 bases and J by 4 bases, with 12 bases between the two germline ends. Germline assignment: CDR1 LGHNA and CDR2 YNFKEQ. The CDR3, as DNA: TGTGCCAGCAGCCAAGATCAAGGTCAGGCAGAGACCCAGTACTTC. It yields the protein CASSQDQGQAETQYF.

A single count supports this clone. The chain combines TRBV28 with TRBJ1-1; TRBD1 might be the D (5 bases). This CDR3 has 12 amino acids. Per the germline V gene, CDR1 is MDHEN and CDR2 is SYDVKM. The V end was cut by 11 bases, the J end by 4 bases, with 14 bases between. CDR3 sequence (DNA): TGTGCCGGCAATACCGGGGGCACTGAAGCTTTCTTT. This gives the protein CAGNTGGTEAFF. Complete variable domain (other parts from reference TRBV28 and TRBJ1-1): DVKVTQSSRYLVKRTGEKVFLECVQDMDHENMFWYRQDPGLGLRLIYFSYDVKMKEKGDIPEGYSVSREKKERFSLILESASTNQTSMYLCAGNTGGTEAFFGQGTRLTVV.

The chain employs TRBV11-1 and TRBJ1-1; 7 nucleotides line up with TRBD1. This CDR3 is 13 amino acids long. Trimming took 5 bases from V and 8 from J; bases not matched to a gene: 8. CDR1 SGHAT and CDR2 FQDESV come from the germline V gene (reference sequence). The CDR3 region has the DNA TGTGCCAGCAGCCCCCGCCGGGACAGAGAAGCTTTCTTT. Amino acids: CASSPRRDREAFF. The whole variable domain, remainder taken from reference TRBV11-1 and TRBJ1-1, is EAEVAQSPRYKITEKSQAVAFWCDPISGHATLYWYRQILGQGPELLVQFQDESVVDDSQLPKDRFSAERLKGVDSTLKIQPAELGDSAMYLCASSPRRDREAFFGQGTRLTVV.

This chain connects TRBV7-3 to TRBJ2-1; 8 nucleotides agree with TRBD2. The CDR3 extends over 15 amino acids. Germline V gene data show CDR1 as SGHTA and CDR2 as FQGTGA. V gave up 7 bases and J gave up 5 bases; unmatched junction bases: 10. The CDR3 nucleotides read TGTGCCAGCATCAAAAAGGGACTAGGGGACAATGAGCAGTTCTTC. This gives the protein CASIKKGLGDNEQFF.

The rearrangement links TRBV5-5 to TRBJ1-5; 8 bases map to TRBD1. V lost 4 bases and J lost 0; bases outside the gene matches: 6. CDR3 length equals 16 residues. Germline lookup yields CDR1 SGHKS and CDR2 YYEKEE (reference sequence). CDR3 residues: CASSLGTGNSNQPQHF. DNA for the CDR3: TGTGCCAGCAGCCTCGGGACAGGCAATAGCAATCAGCCCCAGCATTTT.

CDR3 protein: CASSLGQGITGELFF. CDR3 nucleotide sequence: TGTGCCAGCAGCCTTGGACAGGGGATAACCGGGGAGCTGTTTTTT. The rearrangement uses TRBV9 and TRBJ2-2, with 9 bases matching TRBD1. CDR3 length: 15 amino acids. Germline V CDR1 and CDR2: SGDLS, YYNGEE. The J segment lost 5 bases and the V segment lost 4 bases, leaving 6 bases of the junction unmatched.

This chain joins TRBV2 and TRBJ2-5, with 7 bases aligning to TRBD1. With V trimmed by 6 bases and J by 5 bases, 9 bases remained unmatched. Germline values: CDR1 SNHLY, CDR2 FYNNEI. The CDR3 is made up of 14 amino acids. The chain's CDR3 is CASRTDRTSETQYF. The CDR3 DNA is TGTGCCAGCAGAACGGACAGGACAAGCGAGACCCAGTACTTC.

This clone occurred once. The V and J genes are TRBV11-2 and TRBJ2-7; TRBD2 is a possible D gene (5 bases). Germline V CDR1 and CDR2: SGHAT, FQNNGV. The V end lost 5 bases, the J end lost 4 bases, and 9 bases lay between the germline ends. The CDR3 spans 12 residues. The DNA of the CDR3 is TGTGCCAGCAGCACCAGAGGGTACGAGCAGTACTTC. As protein: CASSTRGYEQYF. Full variable domain (missing parts from reference TRBV11-2 and TRBJ2-7): EAGVAQSPRYKIIEKRQSVAFWCNPISGHATLYWYQQILGQGPKLLIQFQNNGVVDDSQLPKDRFSAERLKGVDSTLKIQPAKLEDSAVYLCASSTRGYEQYFGPGTRLTVT.

J is TRBJ1-2 and V is TRBV11-2; 8 bases map to TRBD1. J lost 6 bases, V lost 5 bases, and 8 bases had no gene match. Germline loops: CDR1 SGHAT, CDR2 FQNNGV. The length of the CDR3 is 14 residues. The CDR3 DNA follows: TGTGCCAGCAGCCAGGGGGCCAGAACAGATGGCTACACCTTC. As protein: CASSQGARTDGYTF.

This rearrangement joins TRBV3-1 (or the pseudogene TRBV3-2) to TRBJ2-1; 11 nucleotides line up with TRBD2. The CDR3 has 17 amino acids. The V gene's germline CDR1 is LGHDT and CDR2 YNNKEL (reference sequence). V was pared by 0 bases and J by 7 bases, with 8 bases of the junction left unmatched. The CDR3 DNA reads TGTGCCAGCAGCCAAGATTCAAGGACTAGCGGGCTTAATGAGCAGTTCTTC. This gives the protein CASSQDSRTSGLNEQFF.

This chain uses TRBV9 with TRBJ2-7; 10 bases are shared with TRBD1. The CDR3 covers 16 residues. The germline V gene has CDR1 SGDLS and CDR2 YYNGEE. Trimming cost V 4 bases and J 3 bases; bases outside gene matches: 10. As DNA, the CDR3 is TGTGCCAGCAGCTTCTCCCCCGGGACAGGGGTCTACGAGCAGTACTTC. Translation gives CASSFSPGTGVYEQYF.

The rearrangement uses TRBV7-2 and TRBJ2-7, with D possibly matching TRBD2 (6 bases). In germline, CDR1 is SGHTA, CDR2 FQGNSA. This CDR3 region has 15 residues. Trimming stripped 5 bases from V and 7 bases from J, with 21 bases between. The CDR3 coding sequence is TGTGCCAGCAGCCGTTATGAGGGCGGACTACAGGAGCAGTACTTC. Encoded protein: CASSRYEGGLQEQYF. Together with reference TRBV7-2 and TRBJ2-7, the CDR3 gives the full variable domain: GAGVSQSPSNKVTEKGKDVELRCDPISGHTALYWYRQSLGQGLEFLIYFQGNSAPDKSGLPSDRFSAERTGGSVSTLTIQRTQQEDSAVYLCASSRYEGGLQEQYFGPGTRLTVT.

The V call is TRBV6-5, the J call TRBJ1-2; a weak D match, TRBD1 (5 bases). Per the germline V gene, CDR1 is MNHEY and CDR2 is SVGAGI. The CDR3 contains 13 residues. Deletions cut 7 bases from V and 8 bases from J, with 17 bases between. The CDR3 sequence is CASIDSSASGYTF. The CDR3 bases are TGTGCCAGCATAGACAGTTCCGCGTCGGGCTACACCTTC.

The chain recombines TRBV28 with TRBJ2-7; 11 nucleotides match TRBD1. V lost 5 bases to trimming and J lost 3 bases; unmatched junction nucleotides: 12. Germline V gene data show CDR1 as MDHEN and CDR2 as SYDVKM. CDR3 length: 17 amino acids. For the CDR3, the DNA is TGTGCCAGCAGTCTCGACAAATGGGACAGGGGGGACTACGAGCAGTACTTC. This gives the protein CASSLDKWDRGDYEQYF.

The V and J genes are TRBV20-1 and TRBJ2-7, with D possibly being TRBD2 (7 bases). The CDR3 sequence is 16 residues long. V gave up 3 bases and J gave up 3 bases, with 21 bases separating them. CDR1 is DFQATT, CDR2 SNEGSKA, per germline (reference sequence). The CDR3 reads CSASPRGARGLYEQYF. The CDR3 DNA sequence: TGCAGTGCTAGTCCCCGGGGGGCCCGGGGCCTCTACGAGCAGTACTTC.